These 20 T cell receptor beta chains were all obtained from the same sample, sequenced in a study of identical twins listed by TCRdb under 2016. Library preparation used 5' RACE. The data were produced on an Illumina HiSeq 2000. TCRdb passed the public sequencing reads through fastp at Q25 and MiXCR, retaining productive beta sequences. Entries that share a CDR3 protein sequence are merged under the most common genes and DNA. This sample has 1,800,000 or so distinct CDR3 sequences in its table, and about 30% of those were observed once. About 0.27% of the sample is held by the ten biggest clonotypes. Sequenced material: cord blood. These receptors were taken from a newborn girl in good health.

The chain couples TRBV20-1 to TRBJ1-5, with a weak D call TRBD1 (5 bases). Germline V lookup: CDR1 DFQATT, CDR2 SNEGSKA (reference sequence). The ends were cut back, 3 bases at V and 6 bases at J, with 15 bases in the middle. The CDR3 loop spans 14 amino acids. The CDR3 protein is CSASWGFGGQPQHF. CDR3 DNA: TGCAGTGCTAGTTGGGGTTTTGGGGGTCAGCCCCAGCATTTT.

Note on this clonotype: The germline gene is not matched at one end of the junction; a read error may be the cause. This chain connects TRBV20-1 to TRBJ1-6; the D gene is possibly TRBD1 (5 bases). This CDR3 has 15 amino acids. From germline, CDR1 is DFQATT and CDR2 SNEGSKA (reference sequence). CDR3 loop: CSARGGGDFNSPPHF. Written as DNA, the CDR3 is TGCAGTGCTAGAGGGGGAGGGGACTTCAATTCACCCCCCCACTTT.

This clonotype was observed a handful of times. Written as DNA, the CDR3 is TGTGCCAGCAGTTTGCACAGGGAAAAACTGTTTTTT. It is translated as CASSLHREKLFF. This chain joins TRBV12-3 or TRBV12-4 and TRBJ1-4; tentatively, D is TRBD1 (5 bases). V lost 3 bases and J lost 8, with 7 bases in between. The CDR3 is 12 residues long.

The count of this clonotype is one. The CDR3 nucleotides read TGTGCCAGCAGTTTATTTCAGGGCCAAGAGACCCAGTTCTTC. It yields the protein CASSLFQGQETQFF. The rearrangement uses TRBV27 and TRBJ2-1; D may be TRBD1 (5 bases). The CDR3 has 14 amino acids. CDR1 and CDR2 (germline): MNHEY, SMNVEV (reference sequence). The V end was cut by 1 base, the J end by 13 bases, with 17 bases between.

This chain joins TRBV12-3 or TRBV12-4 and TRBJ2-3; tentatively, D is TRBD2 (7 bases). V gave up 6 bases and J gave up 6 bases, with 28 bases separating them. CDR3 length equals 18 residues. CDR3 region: CASSRTDSALALRDTQYF. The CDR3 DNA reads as TGTGCCAGCAGCCGTACGGACAGCGCACTAGCGTTGCGGGATACGCAGTATTTT.

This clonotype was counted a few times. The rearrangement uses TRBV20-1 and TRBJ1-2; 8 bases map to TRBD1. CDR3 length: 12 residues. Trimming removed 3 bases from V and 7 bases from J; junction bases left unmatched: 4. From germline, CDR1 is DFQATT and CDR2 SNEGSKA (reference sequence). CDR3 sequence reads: CSASRTGLGYTF. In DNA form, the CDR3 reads TGCAGTGCTAGTAGGACAGGGCTTGGCTACACCTTC.

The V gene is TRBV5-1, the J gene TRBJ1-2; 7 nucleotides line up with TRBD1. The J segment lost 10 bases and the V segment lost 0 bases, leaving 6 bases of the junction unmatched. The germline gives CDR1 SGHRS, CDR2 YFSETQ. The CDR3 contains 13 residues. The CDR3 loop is CASSLGGDSTYTF. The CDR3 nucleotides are TGCGCCAGCAGCTTGGGTGGGGACAGTACCTACACCTTC.

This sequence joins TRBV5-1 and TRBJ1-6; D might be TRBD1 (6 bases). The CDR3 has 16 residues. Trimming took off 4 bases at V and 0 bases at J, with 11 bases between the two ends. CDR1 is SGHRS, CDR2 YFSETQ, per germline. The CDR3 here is CASSAGTTSYNSPLHF. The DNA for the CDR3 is TGCGCCAGCAGCGCTGGGACAACCTCCTATAATTCACCCCTCCACTTT. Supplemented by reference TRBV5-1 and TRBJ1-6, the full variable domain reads KAGVTQTPRYLIKTRGQQVTLSCSPISGHRSVSWYQQTPGQGLQFLFEYFSETQRNKGNFPGRFSGRQFSNSRSEMNVSTLELGDSALYLCASSAGTTSYNSPLHFGNGTRLTVT.

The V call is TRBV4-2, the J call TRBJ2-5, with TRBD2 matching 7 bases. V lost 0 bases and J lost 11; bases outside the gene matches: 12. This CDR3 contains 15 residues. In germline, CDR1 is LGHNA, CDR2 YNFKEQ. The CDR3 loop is CASSQEGLTYNEQYF. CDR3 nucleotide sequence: TGTGCCAGCAGCCAAGAGGGACTAACCTACAATGAGCAGTACTTC.

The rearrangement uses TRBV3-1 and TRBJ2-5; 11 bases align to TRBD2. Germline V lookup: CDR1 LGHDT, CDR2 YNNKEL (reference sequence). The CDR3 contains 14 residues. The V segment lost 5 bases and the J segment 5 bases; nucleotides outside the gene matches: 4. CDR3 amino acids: CASSTSGSVETQYF. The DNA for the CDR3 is TGTGCCAGCAGCACTAGCGGGAGTGTGGAGACCCAGTACTTC.

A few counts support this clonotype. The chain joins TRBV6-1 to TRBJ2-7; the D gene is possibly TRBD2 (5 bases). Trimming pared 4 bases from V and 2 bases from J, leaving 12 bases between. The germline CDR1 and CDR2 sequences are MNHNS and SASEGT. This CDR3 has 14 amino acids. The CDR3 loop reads CASSVRGRAYEQYF. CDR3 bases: TGTGCCAGCAGTGTCCGGGGTAGGGCCTACGAGCAGTACTTC.

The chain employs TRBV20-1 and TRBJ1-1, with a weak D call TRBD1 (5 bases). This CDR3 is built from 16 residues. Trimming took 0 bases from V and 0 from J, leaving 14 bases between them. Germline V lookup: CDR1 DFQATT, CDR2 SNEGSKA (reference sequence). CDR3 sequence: CSARDGAGKLNTEAFF. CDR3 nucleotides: TGCAGTGCTAGAGATGGGGCAGGGAAGTTGAACACTGAAGCTTTCTTT.

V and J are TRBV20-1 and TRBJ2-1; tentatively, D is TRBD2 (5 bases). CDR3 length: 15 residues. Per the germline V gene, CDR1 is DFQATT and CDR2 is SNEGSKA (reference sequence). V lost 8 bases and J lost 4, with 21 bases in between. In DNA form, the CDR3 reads TGCAGTTTTGCCCTCCGGGATAAAGTTTACAATGAGCAGTTCTTC. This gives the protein CSFALRDKVYNEQFF.

The CDR3 sequence: CASSYGAFYEQYF. CDR3 coding DNA: TGTGCCAGCAGTTACGGGGCGTTCTACGAGCAGTACTTC. The rearrangement links TRBV6-2 or TRBV6-3 to TRBJ2-7, with D possibly being TRBD1 (5 bases). The CDR3 sequence is 13 residues long. The ends were cut back, 2 bases at V and 3 bases at J, with 8 bases in the middle. Germline lookup yields CDR1 MNHEY and CDR2 SVGEGT.

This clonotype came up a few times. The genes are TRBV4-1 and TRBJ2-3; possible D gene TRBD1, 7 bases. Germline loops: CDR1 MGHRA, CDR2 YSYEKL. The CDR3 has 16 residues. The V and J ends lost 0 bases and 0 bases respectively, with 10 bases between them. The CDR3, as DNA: TGCGCCAGCAGCCAAGAGGGGGGACAGAGCACAGATACGCAGTATTTT. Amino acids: CASSQEGGQSTDTQYF.

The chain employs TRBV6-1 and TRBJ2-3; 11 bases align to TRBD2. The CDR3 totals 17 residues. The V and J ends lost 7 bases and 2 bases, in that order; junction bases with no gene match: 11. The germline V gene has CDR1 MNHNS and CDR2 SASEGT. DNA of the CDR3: TGTGCCAGCAAGGAACTAGCGGGAGTCCATCCCACAGATACGCAGTATTTT. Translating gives CASKELAGVHPTDTQYF.

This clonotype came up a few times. The CDR3 sequence: CSAPRALADLTDTQYF. CDR3 sequence (DNA): TGCAGTGCGCCACGGGCCTTAGCGGACCTCACAGATACGCAGTATTTT. The chain uses TRBV20-1 and TRBJ2-3; TRBD2 is a possible D gene (6 bases). CDR1 is DFQATT and CDR2 is SNEGSKA in the germline V gene (reference sequence). The CDR3 loop spans 16 amino acids. V lost 6 bases and J lost 2, with 21 bases in between.

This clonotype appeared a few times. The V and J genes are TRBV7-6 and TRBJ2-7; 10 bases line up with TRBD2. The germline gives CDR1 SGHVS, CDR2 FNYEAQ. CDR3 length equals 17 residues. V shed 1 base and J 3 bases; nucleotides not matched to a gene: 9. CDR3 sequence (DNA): TGTGCCAGCAGCTTAGGTGGGCTAGCGGGAGTAGGCTACGAGCAGTACTTC. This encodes CASSLGGLAGVGYEQYF.

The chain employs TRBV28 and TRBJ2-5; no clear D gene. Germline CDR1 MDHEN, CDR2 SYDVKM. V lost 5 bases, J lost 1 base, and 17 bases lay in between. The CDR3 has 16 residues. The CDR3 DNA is TGTGCCAGCAGTGCCCGTCTCGTTGGGTCCCAAGAGACCCAGTACTTC. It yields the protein CASSARLVGSQETQYF.

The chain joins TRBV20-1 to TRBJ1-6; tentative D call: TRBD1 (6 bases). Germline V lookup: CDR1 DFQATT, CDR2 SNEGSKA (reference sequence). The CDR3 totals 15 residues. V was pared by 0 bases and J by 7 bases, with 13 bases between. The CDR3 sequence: CSAREWDTPNSPLHF. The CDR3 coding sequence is TGCAGTGCTAGAGAATGGGACACCCCCAATTCACCCCTCCACTTT.